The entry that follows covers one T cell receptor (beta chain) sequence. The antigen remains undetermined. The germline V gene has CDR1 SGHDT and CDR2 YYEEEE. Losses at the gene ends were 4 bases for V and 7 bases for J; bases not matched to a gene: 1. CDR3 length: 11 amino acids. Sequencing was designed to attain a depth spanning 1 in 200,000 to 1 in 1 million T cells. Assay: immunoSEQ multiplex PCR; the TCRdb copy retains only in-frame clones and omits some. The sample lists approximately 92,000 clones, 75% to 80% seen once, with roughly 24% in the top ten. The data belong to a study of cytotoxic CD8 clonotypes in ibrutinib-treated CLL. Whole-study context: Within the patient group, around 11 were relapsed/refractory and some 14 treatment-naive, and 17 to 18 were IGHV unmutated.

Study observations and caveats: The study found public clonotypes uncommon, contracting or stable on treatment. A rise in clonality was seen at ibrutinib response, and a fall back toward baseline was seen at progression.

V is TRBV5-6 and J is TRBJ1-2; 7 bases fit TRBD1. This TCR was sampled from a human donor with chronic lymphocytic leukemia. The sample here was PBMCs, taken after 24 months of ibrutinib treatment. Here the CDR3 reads CASSHRGGYTF. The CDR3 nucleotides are TGTGCCAGCAGCCACAGGGGTGGCTACACCTTC. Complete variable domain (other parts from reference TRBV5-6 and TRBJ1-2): DAGVTQSPTHLIKTRGQQVTLRCSPKSGHDTVSWYQQALGQGPQFIFQYYEEEERQRGNFPDRFSGHQFPNYSSELNVNALLLGDSALYLCASSHRGGYTFGSGTRLTVV.